Listed here is a single T cell receptor beta chain. With V trimmed by 7 bases and J by 7 bases, 11 bases remained unmatched. Looked up from germline, CDR1 is MNHEY and CDR2 is SVGAGI. The CDR3 is 15 residues long. These data originate in a study of control samples from healthy donors and cancer patients. Assay used: immunoSEQ multiplex PCR; TCRdb lists only in-frame clones, some missing. The data contain some 82,000 clones, approximately 89% of them singletons. The sequencing input was blood. The receptor comes from a man aged 50 to 60 in good health. The chain combines TRBV6-5 with TRBJ2-2; 8 bases agree with TRBD1. CDR3 region: CASTVLTGENGELFF. The CDR3 bases are TGTGCCAGCACGGTATTGACAGGGGAAAACGGGGAGCTGTTTTTT.